The clone carrying this T cell receptor beta chain was observed a few times. The target antigen is unknown. Library preparation (for TCRbeta) was performed with unique molecular identifiers. MiXCR, applied by TCRdb to the PCR reads, yields one record per CDR3 protein. The sample lists approximately 500,000 distinct CDR3 sequences, 25% to 30% occurring once. The sample originates from a study of T-cell reconstitution after alpha-beta-depleted transplantation in children. The CDR3 is 16 residues long. Germline V lookup: CDR1 ENHRY, CDR2 SYGVKD. V was shortened by 4 bases and J by 5 bases, with 17 bases between the two germline ends. Study-wide findings and caveats: Elevated TCRbeta diversity at day 60 was traced, in some patients, to surviving recipient T cells and thymic progenitors. As was reported, about two months after transplant, alpha-beta T cells came from several hundred expanded graft clones. It was newly produced T cells that mostly accounted for T-cell counts and diversity one year after transplant.

This receptor was taken from a boy under two years old with Wiskott-Aldrich syndrome, due to receive a stem cell transplant. The chain links TRBV10-3 to TRBJ2-2; tentative D call: TRBD2 (6 bases). The specimen was PBMCs, collected before TCRalphabeta/CD19-depleted stem cell transplant. CDR3: CAISALQLAVTGELFF. Written as DNA, the CDR3 is TGTGCCATCAGTGCCTTACAGTTAGCGGTGACCGGGGAGCTGTTTTTT.